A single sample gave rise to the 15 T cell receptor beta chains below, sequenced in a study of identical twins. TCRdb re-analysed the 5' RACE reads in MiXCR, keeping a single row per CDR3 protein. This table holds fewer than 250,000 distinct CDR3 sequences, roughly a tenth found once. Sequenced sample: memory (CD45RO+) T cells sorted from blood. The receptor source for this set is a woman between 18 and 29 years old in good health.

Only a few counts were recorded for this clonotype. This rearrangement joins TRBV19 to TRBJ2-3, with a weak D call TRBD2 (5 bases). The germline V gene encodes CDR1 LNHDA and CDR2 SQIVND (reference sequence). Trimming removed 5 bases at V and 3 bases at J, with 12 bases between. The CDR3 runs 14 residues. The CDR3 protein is CASSAVQRTDTQYF. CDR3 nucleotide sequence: TGTGCCAGTAGTGCGGTGCAGCGGACAGATACGCAGTATTTT.

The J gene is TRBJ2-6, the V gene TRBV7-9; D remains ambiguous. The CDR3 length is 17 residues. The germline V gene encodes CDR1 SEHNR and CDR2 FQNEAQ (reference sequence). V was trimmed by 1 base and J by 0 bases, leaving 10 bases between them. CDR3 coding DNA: TGTGCCAGCAGCTTAGGGGCAGGCCGCTCTGGGGCCAACGTCCTGACTTTC. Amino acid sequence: CASSLGAGRSGANVLTF. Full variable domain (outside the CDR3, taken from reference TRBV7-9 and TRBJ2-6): DTGVSQNPRHKITKRGQNVTFRCDPISEHNRLYWYRQTLGQGPEFLTYFQNEAQLEKSRLLSDRFSAERPKGSFSTLEIQRTEQGDSAMYLCASSLGAGRSGANVLTFGAGSRLTVL.

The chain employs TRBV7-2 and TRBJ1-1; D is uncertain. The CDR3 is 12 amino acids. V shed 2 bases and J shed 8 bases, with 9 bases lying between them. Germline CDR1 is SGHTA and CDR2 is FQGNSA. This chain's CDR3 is CASSLSPREAFF. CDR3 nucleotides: TGTGCCAGCAGCTTATCGCCCCGCGAAGCTTTCTTT.

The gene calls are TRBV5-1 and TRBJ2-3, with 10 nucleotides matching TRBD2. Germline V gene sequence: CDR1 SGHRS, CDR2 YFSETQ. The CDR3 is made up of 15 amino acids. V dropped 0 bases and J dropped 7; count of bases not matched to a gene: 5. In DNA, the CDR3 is TGCGCCAGCAGCTTGGTACTAGCGGGGAGACATACGCAGTATTTT. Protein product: CASSLVLAGRHTQYF.

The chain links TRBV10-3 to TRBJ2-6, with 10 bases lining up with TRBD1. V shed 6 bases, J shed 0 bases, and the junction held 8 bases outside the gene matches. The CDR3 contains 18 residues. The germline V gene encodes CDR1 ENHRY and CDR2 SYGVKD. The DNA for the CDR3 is TGTGCCATCAGGCCGGGACAGGGGACCTACTCTGGGGCCAACGTCCTGACTTTC. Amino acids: CAIRPGQGTYSGANVLTF.

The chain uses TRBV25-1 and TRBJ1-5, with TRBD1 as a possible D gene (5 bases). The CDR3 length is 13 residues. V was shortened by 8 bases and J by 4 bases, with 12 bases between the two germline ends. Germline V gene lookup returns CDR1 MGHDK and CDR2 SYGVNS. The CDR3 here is CASRGPFNQPQHF. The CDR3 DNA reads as TGTGCCAGCCGGGGCCCTTTTAATCAGCCCCAGCATTTT.

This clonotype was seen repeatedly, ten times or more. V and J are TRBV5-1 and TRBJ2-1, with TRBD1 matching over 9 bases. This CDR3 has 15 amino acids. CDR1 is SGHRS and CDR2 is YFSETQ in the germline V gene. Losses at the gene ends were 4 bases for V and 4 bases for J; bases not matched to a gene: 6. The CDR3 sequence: CASSPDRGPYNEQFF. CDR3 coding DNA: TGCGCCAGCAGCCCGGACAGGGGACCTTACAATGAGCAGTTCTTC.

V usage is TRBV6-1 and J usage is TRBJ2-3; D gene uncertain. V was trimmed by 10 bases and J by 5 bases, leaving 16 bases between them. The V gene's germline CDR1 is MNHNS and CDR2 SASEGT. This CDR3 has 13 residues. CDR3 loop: CATRRTGIDTQYF. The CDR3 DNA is TGTGCCACCCGAAGGACGGGTATAGATACGCAGTATTTT.

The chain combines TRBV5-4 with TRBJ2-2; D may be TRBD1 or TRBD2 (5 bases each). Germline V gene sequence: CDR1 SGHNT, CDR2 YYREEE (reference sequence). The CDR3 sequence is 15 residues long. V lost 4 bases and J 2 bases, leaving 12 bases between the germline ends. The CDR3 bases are TGTGCCAGCAGCGCCGGGACGGGAAACACCGGGGAGCTGTTTTTT. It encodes CASSAGTGNTGELFF.

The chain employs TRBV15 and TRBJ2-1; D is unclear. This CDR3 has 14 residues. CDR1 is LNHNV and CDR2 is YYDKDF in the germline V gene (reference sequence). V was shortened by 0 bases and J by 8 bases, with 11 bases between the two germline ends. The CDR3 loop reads CATSREGTGDEQFF. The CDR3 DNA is TGTGCCACCAGCAGAGAAGGTACGGGTGATGAGCAGTTCTTC.

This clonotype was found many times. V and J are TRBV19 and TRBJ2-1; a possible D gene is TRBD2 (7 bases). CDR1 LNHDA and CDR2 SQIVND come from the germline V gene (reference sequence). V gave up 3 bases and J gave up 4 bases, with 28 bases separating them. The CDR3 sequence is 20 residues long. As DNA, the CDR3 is TGTGCCAGTAGTATTGAGGGGGGGACCTCCAACATGGGGCGTTACAATGAGCAGTTCTTC. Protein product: CASSIEGGTSNMGRYNEQFF.

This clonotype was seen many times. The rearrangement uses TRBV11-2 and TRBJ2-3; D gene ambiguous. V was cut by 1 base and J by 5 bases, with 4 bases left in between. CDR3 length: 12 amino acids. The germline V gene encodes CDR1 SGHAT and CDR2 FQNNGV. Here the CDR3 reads CASSLGRDTQYF. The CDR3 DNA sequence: TGTGCCAGCAGCTTAGGAAGAGATACGCAGTATTTT.

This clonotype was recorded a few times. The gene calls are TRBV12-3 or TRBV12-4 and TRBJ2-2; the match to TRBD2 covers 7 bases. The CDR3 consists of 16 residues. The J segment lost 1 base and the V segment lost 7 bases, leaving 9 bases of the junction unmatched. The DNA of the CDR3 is TGTGCCAGCACTCAGACTAGCAGTCTGAACACCGGGGAGCTGTTTTTT. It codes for CASTQTSSLNTGELFF.

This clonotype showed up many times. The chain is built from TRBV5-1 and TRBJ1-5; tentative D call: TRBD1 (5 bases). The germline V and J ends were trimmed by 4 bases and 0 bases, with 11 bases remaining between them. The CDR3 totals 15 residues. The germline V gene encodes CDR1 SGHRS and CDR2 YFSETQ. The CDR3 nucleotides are TGCGCCAGCAGCCCGACAGACTATAGCAATCAGCCCCAGCATTTT. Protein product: CASSPTDYSNQPQHF.

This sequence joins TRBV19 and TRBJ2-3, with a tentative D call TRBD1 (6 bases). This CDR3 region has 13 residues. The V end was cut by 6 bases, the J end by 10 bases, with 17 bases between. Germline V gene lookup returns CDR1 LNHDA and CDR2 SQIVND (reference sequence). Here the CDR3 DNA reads TGTGCCAGTAGATCCGGACCGGACAGAGCGCAGTATTTT. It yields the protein CASRSGPDRAQYF.